The 27 T cell receptor beta chains presented below share a single source sample, sequenced in a study of T-cell reconstitution after alpha-beta-depleted transplantation in children. A TCRbeta library incorporating unique molecular identifiers was prepared. TCRdb used MiXCR to reprocess the PCR reads, holding one entry per CDR3 protein. The data show 400,000 to 500,000 distinct CDR3 sequences, about 11% seen once. The sequenced sample was PBMCs from the stem cell graft donor, obtained from the stem cell graft. The receptors derive from a human donor who donated a stem cell graft to a child with acute myeloid leukemia.

The genes are TRBV4-2 and TRBJ1-5; D not certain. The CDR3 spans 15 residues. In germline, CDR1 is LGHNA, CDR2 YNFKEQ. Trimming left V 0 bases short and J 3 bases short, with 9 bases between. Here the CDR3 reads CASSQEAVFNQPQHF. The CDR3, as DNA: TGTGCCAGCAGCCAAGAGGCAGTGTTCAATCAGCCCCAGCATTTT.

This clonotype has at least ten counts. The CDR3 reads CASSLGQGFYEQYV. The CDR3 DNA reads TGTGCCAGCAGTTTGGGACAGGGCTTCTACGAGCAGTACGTC. The chain combines TRBV6-2 or TRBV6-3 with TRBJ2-7; 9 bases fit TRBD1. CDR3 length equals 14 residues. Losses at the gene ends were 4 bases for V and 3 bases for J; bases not matched to a gene: 4. Per the germline V gene, CDR1 is MNHEY and CDR2 is SVGEGT.

The sample holds a few counts of this clonotype. The V call is TRBV5-1, the J call TRBJ2-1; D gene ambiguous. Trimming cost V 3 bases and J 3 bases, with 4 bases left between them. The CDR3 consists of 12 residues. Germline V gene data show CDR1 as SGHRS and CDR2 as YFSETQ. CDR3 nucleotides: TGCGCCAGCAGCTCCAACTACAATGAGCAGTTCTTC. This translates into CASSSNYNEQFF.

This clonotype appeared many times. The CDR3 here is CARPPTPFSYEQYV. The CDR3 bases are TGTGCCCGTCCTCCGACCCCCTTCTCCTACGAGCAGTACGTC. The chain couples TRBV12-3 or TRBV12-4 to TRBJ2-7; no firm D call. The germline V and J ends were trimmed by 11 bases and 0 bases, with 17 bases remaining between them. The CDR3 runs 14 residues.

V gene TRBV29-1 combines with J gene TRBJ2-3; TRBD1 is a possible D gene (6 bases). Germline V gives CDR1 SQVTM, CDR2 ANQGSEA. V lost 3 bases, J lost 3 bases, and 10 bases lay in between. The CDR3 has 13 amino acids. In nucleotides, the CDR3 is TGCAGCGTTGATTGGGGGCGGACAGATACGCAGTATTTT. The encoded protein is CSVDWGRTDTQYF.

The rearrangement links TRBV12-3 or TRBV12-4 to TRBJ2-4; 13 bases align to TRBD2. The CDR3 consists of 18 residues. V was pared by 5 bases and J by 8 bases, with 15 bases of the junction left unmatched. The CDR3 spells CASSTGTSGNGQGDIQYF. The CDR3 coding sequence is TGTGCCAGCAGTACCGGGACTAGCGGGAATGGGCAGGGTGACATTCAGTACTTC.

This clonotype was seen only a few times. This chain joins TRBV5-5 and TRBJ2-2; D is undetermined. CDR3 length: 12 amino acids. V lost 4 bases and J lost 6, with 7 bases in between. CDR1 is SGHKS, CDR2 YYEKEE, per germline (reference sequence). In DNA, the CDR3 is TGTGCCAGCAGCCGTAACGCCGGGGAGCTGTTTTTT. This codes for CASSRNAGELFF.

The sample holds a few counts of this clonotype. The chain uses TRBV20-1 and TRBJ2-7; D unclear. Germline CDR1 reads DFQATT; CDR2 reads SNEGSKA (reference sequence). The CDR3 loop spans 11 amino acids. V lost 3 bases and J lost 3, with 6 bases in between. The CDR3: CSASTGYEQYF. CDR3 DNA sequence: TGCAGTGCTAGTACTGGCTACGAGCAGTACTTC.

CDR3 region: CASSVAVGTSWTGELFF. The DNA for the CDR3 is TGTGCCAGCAGCGTAGCCGTAGGGACTAGCTGGACCGGGGAGCTGTTTTTT. The gene calls are TRBV9 and TRBJ2-2, with 9 bases matching TRBD2. This CDR3 comprises 17 residues. Unmatched junction bases numbered 8, after V lost 0 bases and J lost 5 bases. CDR1 is SGDLS, CDR2 YYNGEE, per germline. Complete variable domain (other parts from reference TRBV9 and TRBJ2-2): DSGVTQTPKHLITATGQRVTLRCSPRSGDLSVYWYQQSLDQGLQFLIQYYNGEERAKGNILERFSAQQFPDLHSELNLSSLELGDSALYFCASSVAVGTSWTGELFFGEGSRLTVL.

The rearrangement links TRBV20-1 to TRBJ1-5, with 9 nucleotides matching TRBD1. There are 15 residues in the CDR3. CDR1 and CDR2 from the germline V gene are DFQATT and SNEGSKA (reference sequence). J was trimmed by 3 bases and V by 2 bases; bases with no gene match: 5. The CDR3 DNA is TGCAGTGCTAGACCGGGACAGGGCTTCAATCAGCCCCAGCATTTT. Protein: CSARPGQGFNQPQHF.

This clonotype was found a few times. This chain connects TRBV2 to TRBJ1-2; D is ambiguous. V was pared by 9 bases and J by 4 bases, with 12 bases between. This CDR3 is built from 12 residues. Germline V lookup: CDR1 SNHLY, CDR2 FYNNEI. The CDR3 coding sequence is TGTGCCAGTTGGACTGTCTTCTATGGCTACACCTTC. Its translation: CASWTVFYGYTF.

The V gene is TRBV20-1, the J gene TRBJ2-1, with TRBD1 matching over 10 bases. The CDR3 runs 15 residues. Germline V gives CDR1 DFQATT, CDR2 SNEGSKA (reference sequence). Trimming removed 3 bases from V and 1 base from J; junction bases left unmatched: 3. CDR3 in DNA: TGCAGTGCTAGCCCGGGACAGGGGTCCTACAATGAGCAGTTCTTC. This translates into CSASPGQGSYNEQFF.

The J gene is TRBJ1-2, the V gene TRBV20-1; D is undetermined. Germline V gene sequence: CDR1 DFQATT, CDR2 SNEGSKA (reference sequence). The germline V and J ends were trimmed by 7 bases and 4 bases, with 10 bases remaining between them. This CDR3 is 11 amino acids long. CDR3 sequence: CSGSGSYGYTF. The CDR3 coding sequence is TGCAGTGGGTCAGGCTCCTATGGCTACACCTTC.

This clonotype was picked up a small number of times. The chain is built from TRBV28 and TRBJ2-1, with a possible D match to TRBD2 (5 bases). V lost 5 bases, J lost 8 bases, and 16 bases lay in between. The CDR3 consists of 14 residues. Looked up from germline, CDR1 is MDHEN and CDR2 is SYDVKM. The CDR3 coding sequence is TGTGCCAGCAGTAAGGACTCTCCCGGAGATGAGCAGTTCTTC. Its translation is CASSKDSPGDEQFF.

This clonotype was observed a handful of times. This chain uses TRBV20-1 with TRBJ2-5; TRBD2 might be the D (6 bases). From germline, CDR1 is DFQATT and CDR2 SNEGSKA (reference sequence). With 2 bases removed from V and 6 bases from J, the gap between germline ends came to 16 bases. The length of the CDR3 is 14 residues. This chain's CDR3 is CSARSTSIGKTQYF. The CDR3 DNA reads TGCAGTGCTAGAAGCACTAGCATAGGGAAGACCCAGTACTTC.

This clonotype has just a few counts. The chain couples TRBV12-3 or TRBV12-4 to TRBJ2-1; D tentatively fits TRBD1 or TRBD2 (5 bases each). Deletions cut 2 bases from V and 0 bases from J, with 11 bases between. This CDR3 is built from 16 residues. DNA for the CDR3: TGTGCCAGCAGTTTATCGGGACCGAGCTCCTACAATGAGCAGTTCTTC. Translating gives CASSLSGPSSYNEQFF.

A few counts support this clonotype. The V call is TRBV27, the J call TRBJ2-5; the D gene is possibly TRBD2 (7 bases). CDR3 length: 16 amino acids. The germline V and J ends were trimmed by 0 bases and 5 bases, with 16 bases remaining between them. Germline lookup yields CDR1 MNHEY and CDR2 SMNVEV (reference sequence). The CDR3 reads CASSLSGGALGETQYF. CDR3 in DNA: TGTGCCAGCAGTTTATCTGGGGGGGCATTGGGGGAGACCCAGTACTTC.

As regards this clonotype: This may come from a read error, since a much larger clone is one base off. This chain links TRBV7-9 with TRBJ2-2; the D is unclear. Germline values: CDR1 SEHNR, CDR2 FQNEAQ (reference sequence). The CDR3 has 11 amino acids. V was shortened by 7 bases and J by 6 bases, with 6 bases between the two germline ends. CDR3 amino acids: CASTVAGELFF. The CDR3 coding sequence is TGTGCCAGCACCGTAGCCGGGGAGCTGTTTTTT.

This clonotype was picked up many times. The chain is built from TRBV7-2 and TRBJ2-5, with TRBD2 as a possible D gene (6 bases). V lost 3 bases, J lost 4 bases, and 18 bases lay in between. Germline values: CDR1 SGHTA, CDR2 FQGNSA. This CDR3 contains 16 residues. This CDR3 is CASSFLGRRGAETQYF. Written as DNA, the CDR3 is TGTGCCAGCAGCTTCCTCGGGAGACGAGGCGCAGAGACCCAGTACTTC.

This clonotype has a handful of counts. This chain links TRBV14 with TRBJ2-3, with TRBD1 matching 9 bases. The ends lost 2 bases at V and 2 bases at J; junction bases unmatched: 2. The V gene's germline CDR1 is SGHDN and CDR2 FVKESK. CDR3 length equals 15 residues. CDR3 sequence reads: CASSQRTGATDTQYF. The DNA for the CDR3 is TGTGCCAGCAGCCAAAGGACAGGGGCCACAGATACGCAGTATTTT. The full variable domain, rest sourced from reference TRBV14 and TRBJ2-3, is EAGVTQFPSHSVIEKGQTVTLRCDPISGHDNLYWYRRVMGKEIKFLLHFVKESKQDESGMPNNRFLAERTGGTYSTLKVQPAELEDSGVYFCASSQRTGATDTQYFGPGTRLTVL.

This clonotype has at least ten counts. The CDR3 bases are TGTGCCAGCAGTCGAGGGTCCTGGGAGACCCAGTACTTC. It encodes CASSRGSWETQYF. The J gene is TRBJ2-5, the V gene TRBV27; D possibly corresponds to TRBD2 (5 bases). Germline CDR1 reads MNHEY; CDR2 reads SMNVEV (reference sequence). Trimming shortened V by 5 bases and J by 5 bases, and 12 bases separated the two germline ends. CDR3 length: 13 amino acids.

The chain is built from TRBV15 and TRBJ1-2, with TRBD1 matching 8 bases. In germline, CDR1 is LNHNV, CDR2 YYDKDF (reference sequence). V was clipped by 1 base and J by 8 bases; unmatched bases: 9. This CDR3 has 15 residues. CDR3 DNA sequence: TGTGCCACCAGCAGAGCGGAGAGGACAGGGTACGGCTACACCTTC. Protein: CATSRAERTGYGYTF.

This clonotype has a handful of counts. The chain uses TRBV9 and TRBJ2-1; D not certain. Trimming pared 0 bases from V and 9 bases from J, leaving 10 bases between. The CDR3 totals 13 residues. Germline loops: CDR1 SGDLS, CDR2 YYNGEE. This CDR3 is CASSVATVGEQFF. CDR3 in DNA: TGTGCCAGCAGCGTAGCTACCGTCGGTGAGCAGTTCTTC.

This clonotype was picked up a small number of times. The gene calls are TRBV7-2 and TRBJ2-1; no clear D gene. The CDR3 consists of 14 residues. Germline values: CDR1 SGHTA, CDR2 FQGNSA. V lost 4 bases and J lost 6, with 13 bases in between. CDR3 in DNA: TGTGCCAGCAGCTCCTGGCCCCGGAGCAATGAGCAGTTCTTC. Translation gives CASSSWPRSNEQFF.

This clonotype was recorded many times. This chain links TRBV29-1 with TRBJ2-3; 12 positions match TRBD2. This CDR3 is built from 16 residues. Germline CDR1 reads SQVTM; CDR2 reads ANQGSEA. With 6 bases clipped from V and 6 bases from J, the junction kept 13 bases outside the gene matches. CDR3 amino acids: CSVVLGLAGQGDTQYF. The CDR3 DNA sequence: TGCAGCGTGGTCCTAGGACTAGCGGGACAGGGGGATACGCAGTATTTT.

This chain uses TRBV15 with TRBJ1-3; 7 bases align to TRBD1. The ends lost 5 bases at V and 0 bases at J; junction bases unmatched: 4. The length of the CDR3 is 15 residues. From germline, CDR1 is LNHNV and CDR2 YYDKDF (reference sequence). DNA for the CDR3: TGTGCCACCAGCGAGGACAGGAGCTCTGGAAACACCATATATTTT. The encoded protein is CATSEDRSSGNTIYF.

The genes are TRBV20-1 and TRBJ1-2; 7 bases are a match to TRBD1. After removal of 2 bases from V and 8 bases from J, the junction contained 8 bases not matched to a gene. The CDR3 runs to 13 residues. Germline V gene sequence: CDR1 DFQATT, CDR2 SNEGSKA (reference sequence). For the CDR3, the DNA is TGCAGTGCTAGACTGACAGGGTACGAGGGCTACACCTTC. Its protein is CSARLTGYEGYTF.